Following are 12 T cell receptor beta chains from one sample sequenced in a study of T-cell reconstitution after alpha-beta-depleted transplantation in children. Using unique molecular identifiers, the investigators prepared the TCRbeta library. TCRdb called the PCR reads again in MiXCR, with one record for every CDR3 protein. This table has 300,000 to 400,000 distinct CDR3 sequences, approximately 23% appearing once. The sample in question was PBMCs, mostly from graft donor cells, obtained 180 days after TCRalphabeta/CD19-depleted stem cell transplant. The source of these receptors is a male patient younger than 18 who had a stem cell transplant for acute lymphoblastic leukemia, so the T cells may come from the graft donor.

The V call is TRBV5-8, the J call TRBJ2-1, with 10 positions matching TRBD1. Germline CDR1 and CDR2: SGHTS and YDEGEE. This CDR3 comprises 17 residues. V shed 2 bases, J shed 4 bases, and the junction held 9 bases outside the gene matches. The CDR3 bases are TGTGCCAGCAGCTTTGGCACCAGGACAGGGGGTTACAATGAGCAGTTCTTC. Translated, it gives CASSFGTRTGGYNEQFF.

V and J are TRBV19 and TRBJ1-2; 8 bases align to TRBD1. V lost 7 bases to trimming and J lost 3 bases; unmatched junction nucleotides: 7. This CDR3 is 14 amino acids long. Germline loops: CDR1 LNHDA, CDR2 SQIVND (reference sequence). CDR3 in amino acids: CASIRQGYDYGYTF. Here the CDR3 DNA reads TGTGCCAGTATAAGACAGGGGTACGACTATGGCTACACCTTC. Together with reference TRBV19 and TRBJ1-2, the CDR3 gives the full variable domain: DGGITQSPKYLFRKEGQNVTLSCEQNLNHDAMYWYRQDPGQGLRLIYYSQIVNDFQKGDIAEGYSVSREKKESFPLTVTSAQKNPTAFYLCASIRQGYDYGYTFGSGTRLTVV.

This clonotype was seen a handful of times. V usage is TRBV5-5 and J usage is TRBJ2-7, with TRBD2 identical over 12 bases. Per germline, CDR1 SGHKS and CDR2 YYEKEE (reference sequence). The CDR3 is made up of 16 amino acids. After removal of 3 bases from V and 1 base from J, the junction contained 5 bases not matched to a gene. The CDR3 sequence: CASSYRGLAGSYEQYF. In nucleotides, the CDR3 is TGTGCCAGCAGCTACAGGGGACTAGCGGGTTCCTACGAGCAGTACTTC.

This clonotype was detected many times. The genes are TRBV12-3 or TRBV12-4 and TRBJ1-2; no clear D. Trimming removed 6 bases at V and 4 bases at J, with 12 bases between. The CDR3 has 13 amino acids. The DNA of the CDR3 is TGTGCCAGCAGACGGAGTTCGATCTATGGCTACACCTTC. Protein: CASRRSSIYGYTF.

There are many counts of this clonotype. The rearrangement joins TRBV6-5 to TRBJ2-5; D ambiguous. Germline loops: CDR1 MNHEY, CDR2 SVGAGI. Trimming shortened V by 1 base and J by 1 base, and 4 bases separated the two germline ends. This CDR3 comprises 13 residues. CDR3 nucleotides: TGTGCCAGCAGTTACTATGTCCAAGAGACCCAGTACTTC. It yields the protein CASSYYVQETQYF.

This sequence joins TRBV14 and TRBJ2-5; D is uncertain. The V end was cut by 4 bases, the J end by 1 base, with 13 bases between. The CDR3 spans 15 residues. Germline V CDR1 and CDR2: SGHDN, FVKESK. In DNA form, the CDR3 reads TGTGCCAGCAGCCGCAGGTGGTCGGGCCAAGAGACCCAGTACTTC. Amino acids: CASSRRWSGQETQYF.

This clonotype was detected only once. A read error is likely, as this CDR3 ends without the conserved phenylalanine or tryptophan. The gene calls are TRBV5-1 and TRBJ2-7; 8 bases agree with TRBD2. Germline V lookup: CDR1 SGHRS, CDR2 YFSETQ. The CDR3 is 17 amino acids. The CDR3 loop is CSSNQTSGWPLWCEQYI. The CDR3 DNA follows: TGCTCCAGCAACCAAACTAGCGGTTGGCCCCTTTGGTGCGAGCAGTACATC.

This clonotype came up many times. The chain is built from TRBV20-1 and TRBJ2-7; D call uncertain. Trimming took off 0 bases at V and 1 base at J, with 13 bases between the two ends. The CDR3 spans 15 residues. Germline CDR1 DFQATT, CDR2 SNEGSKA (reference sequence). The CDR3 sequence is CSARDSTGPSYEQYF. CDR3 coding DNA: TGCAGTGCTAGAGATAGCACGGGCCCATCCTACGAGCAGTACTTC.

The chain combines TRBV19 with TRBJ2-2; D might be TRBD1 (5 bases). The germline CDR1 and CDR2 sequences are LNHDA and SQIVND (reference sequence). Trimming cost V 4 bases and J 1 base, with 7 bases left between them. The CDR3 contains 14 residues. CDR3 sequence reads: CASSNRRNTGELFF. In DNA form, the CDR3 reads TGTGCCAGTAGTAACAGGAGGAACACCGGGGAGCTGTTTTTT.

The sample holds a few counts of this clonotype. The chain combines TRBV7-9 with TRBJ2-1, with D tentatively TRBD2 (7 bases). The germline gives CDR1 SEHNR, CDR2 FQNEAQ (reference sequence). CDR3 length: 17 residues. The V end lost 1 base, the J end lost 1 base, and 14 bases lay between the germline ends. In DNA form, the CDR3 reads TGTGCCAGCAGCTTAGGAGGGGGGGGACATTCCTACAATGAGCAGTTCTTC. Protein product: CASSLGGGGHSYNEQFF.

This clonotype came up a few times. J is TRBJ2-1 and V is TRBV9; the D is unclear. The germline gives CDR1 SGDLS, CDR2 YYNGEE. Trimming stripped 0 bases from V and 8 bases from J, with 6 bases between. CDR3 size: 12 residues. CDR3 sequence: CASSVEGYEQFF. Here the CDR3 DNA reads TGTGCCAGCAGCGTAGAGGGCTATGAGCAGTTCTTC.

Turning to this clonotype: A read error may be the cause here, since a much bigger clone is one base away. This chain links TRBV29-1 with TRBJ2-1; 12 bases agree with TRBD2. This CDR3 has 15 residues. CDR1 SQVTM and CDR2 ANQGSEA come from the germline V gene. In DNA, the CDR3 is TGCAGCGTTGAATGGGGACTAGCGGGTTACATTGAGCAGTTCTTC. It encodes CSVEWGLAGYIEQFF.